A single sample gave rise to the 10 T cell receptor beta chains below, sequenced in a study of shared clonotypes between healthy human individuals. TCRdb's table, derived via immunoSEQ multiplex PCR, lists solely in-frame clones and lacks some. This sample has roughly 2.2 million clones, with about 90% found just once. Material for sequencing was naive CD4+ T cells from PBMCs. Documented subset: CD45RA+ positively selected. These receptors were taken from a man aged 18 to 35 in good health. Some clones in this sample may be carry-over from other donors' samples.

As for this clone: The same CDR3 also results from other DNA sequences found in this sample. The rearrangement uses TRBV11-2 and TRBJ2-6; D not certain. Per the germline V gene, CDR1 is SGHAT and CDR2 is FQNNGV. This CDR3 region has 15 residues. Trimming removed 5 bases at V and 1 base at J, with 9 bases between. CDR3 sequence reads: CASSPFRSGANVLTF. In DNA, the CDR3 is TGTGCCAGCAGCCCGTTCCGGTCTGGGGCCAACGTCCTGACTTTC.

CDR3 residues: CASSQAPGRGYNEQFF. DNA of the CDR3: TGTGCCAGCAGCCAAGCGCCCGGGAGGGGTTACAATGAGCAGTTCTTC. The gene calls are TRBV4-2 and TRBJ2-1; TRBD2 agrees at 8 bases. The CDR3 consists of 16 residues. With 1 base clipped from V and 4 bases from J, the junction kept 6 bases outside the gene matches. Germline CDR1 LGHNA, CDR2 YNFKEQ.

This clone has just one count. The genes are TRBV7-9 and TRBJ2-7, with 9 bases matching TRBD2. The CDR3 sequence is 13 residues long. V shed 3 bases and J 7 bases; nucleotides not matched to a gene: 4. Germline-derived CDR1 and CDR2 are SEHNR and FQNEAQ (reference sequence). CDR3 sequence reads: CASSFQAGGEQYF. DNA for the CDR3: TGTGCCAGCAGCTTCCAGGCGGGAGGGGAGCAGTACTTC.

The chain joins TRBV7-9 to TRBJ1-3, with D perhaps matching TRBD1 (6 bases). Trimming removed 5 bases at V and 4 bases at J, with 15 bases between. Germline loops: CDR1 SEHNR, CDR2 FQNEAQ (reference sequence). This CDR3 has 15 amino acids. CDR3 sequence (DNA): TGTGCCAGCAGCCGAGGACAGACACCCGGAAACACCATATATTTT. Translating gives CASSRGQTPGNTIYF.

Regarding this clone: The DNA is omitted, as the CDR3 cannot be located on it reliably, and the CDR3 follows TCRdb's listing. The chain is built from TRBV27 and TRBJ2-1; the table names TRBD1, a call not compared with the DNA. Germline CDR1 and CDR2: MNHEY and SMNVEV (reference sequence). The CDR3 spans 14 residues, counting both ends. The CDR3 here is CASSSSTDFNEQFF.

This clone was counted a single time. The J gene is TRBJ2-7, the V gene TRBV19; D is perhaps TRBD2 (5 bases). Trimming left V 6 bases short and J 0 bases short, with 12 bases between. CDR3 length: 14 amino acids. CDR1 is LNHDA, CDR2 SQIVND, per germline (reference sequence). In DNA, the CDR3 is TGTGCCAGTAGGGTAGGGCGGGCCTCCTACGAGCAGTACTTC. It translates to CASRVGRASYEQYF.

The chain carries TRBV29-1 and TRBJ1-1; D is undetermined. The germline V and J ends were trimmed by 7 bases and 4 bases, with 19 bases remaining between them. CDR1 is SQVTM and CDR2 is ANQGSEA in the germline V gene. This CDR3 spans 14 amino acids. The CDR3: CSAEWPGRSTEAFF. The CDR3 DNA sequence: TGCAGCGCCGAGTGGCCAGGAAGGAGCACTGAAGCTTTCTTT.

The chain joins TRBV4-1 to TRBJ2-7; a possible D gene is TRBD2 (5 bases). The germline gives CDR1 MGHRA, CDR2 YSYEKL. The germline V and J ends were trimmed by 6 bases and 3 bases, with 15 bases remaining between them. This CDR3 contains 14 residues. The CDR3 loop reads CASRQNGRGYEQYF. CDR3 sequence (DNA): TGCGCCAGCAGGCAAAATGGACGGGGCTACGAGCAGTACTTC.

The chain couples TRBV25-1 to TRBJ2-1, with 12 nucleotides matching TRBD1. CDR3 length: 15 residues. With 5 bases clipped from V and 8 bases from J, the junction kept 7 bases outside the gene matches. Germline V gene data show CDR1 as MGHDK and CDR2 as SYGVNS. The CDR3: CASSPSGTGGDEQFF. CDR3 DNA sequence: TGTGCCAGCAGTCCCTCCGGGACAGGGGGCGATGAGCAGTTCTTC.

The chain combines TRBV27 with TRBJ1-5; D perhaps matches TRBD1 (6 bases). V shed 6 bases and J shed 3 bases, with 15 bases lying between them. CDR1 is MNHEY and CDR2 is SMNVEV in the germline V gene (reference sequence). The CDR3 extends over 15 amino acids. CDR3 DNA sequence: TGTGCCAGCAGAAGGGGGGGCAGCCTCAATCAGCCCCAGCATTTT. Residues: CASRRGGSLNQPQHF.